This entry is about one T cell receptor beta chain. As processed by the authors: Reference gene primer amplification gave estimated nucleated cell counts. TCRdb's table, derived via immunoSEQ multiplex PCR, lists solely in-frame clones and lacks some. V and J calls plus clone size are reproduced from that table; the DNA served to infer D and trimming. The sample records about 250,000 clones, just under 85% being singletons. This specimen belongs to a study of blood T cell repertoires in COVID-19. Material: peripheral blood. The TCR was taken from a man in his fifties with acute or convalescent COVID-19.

The CDR3 loop reads CASSVIWTVSYNEQFF. The CDR3 region has the DNA TGTGCCAGCAGCGTCATCTGGACAGTTTCCTACAATGAGCAGTTCTTC. The V and J genes are TRBV11-3 and TRBJ2-1, with TRBD1 as a possible D gene (6 bases). Germline V CDR1 and CDR2: SGHNT, YENEEA. V was shortened by 5 bases and J by 1 base, with 15 bases between the two germline ends. CDR3 size: 16 residues.